This T cell receptor beta chain derives from a study of CD8+CD57+ T cells in acquired aplastic anemia. In the study overall: Sorted cells (CD4+ and CD8+) yielded DNA amounts that averaged around 3.1 ug.

This CDR3 is built from 16 residues. The ends lost 2 bases at V and 3 bases at J; junction bases unmatched: 6. CDR1 is MGHRA, CDR2 YSYEKL, per germline. This clonotype was counted a few times. Investigators profiled TCR beta VDJ and CDR3 from genomic DNA template. One entry per CDR3 protein results from TCRdb running MiXCR on the reads. The profile shows approximately 380,000 distinct CDR3 sequences, 65% to 75% of them singletons. The chain joins TRBV4-1 to TRBJ1-3; 8 positions agree with TRBD1. This receptor was identified in a human donor in good health, serving as a control. The sample consisted of sorted CD4+, CD8+, or CD8+CD57+ T cells (not recorded which) from PBMCs. CDR3 coding DNA: TGCGCCAGCAGCCAATATGCAGGGGGCGGTGGAAACACCATATATTTT. It is translated as CASSQYAGGGGNTIYF.